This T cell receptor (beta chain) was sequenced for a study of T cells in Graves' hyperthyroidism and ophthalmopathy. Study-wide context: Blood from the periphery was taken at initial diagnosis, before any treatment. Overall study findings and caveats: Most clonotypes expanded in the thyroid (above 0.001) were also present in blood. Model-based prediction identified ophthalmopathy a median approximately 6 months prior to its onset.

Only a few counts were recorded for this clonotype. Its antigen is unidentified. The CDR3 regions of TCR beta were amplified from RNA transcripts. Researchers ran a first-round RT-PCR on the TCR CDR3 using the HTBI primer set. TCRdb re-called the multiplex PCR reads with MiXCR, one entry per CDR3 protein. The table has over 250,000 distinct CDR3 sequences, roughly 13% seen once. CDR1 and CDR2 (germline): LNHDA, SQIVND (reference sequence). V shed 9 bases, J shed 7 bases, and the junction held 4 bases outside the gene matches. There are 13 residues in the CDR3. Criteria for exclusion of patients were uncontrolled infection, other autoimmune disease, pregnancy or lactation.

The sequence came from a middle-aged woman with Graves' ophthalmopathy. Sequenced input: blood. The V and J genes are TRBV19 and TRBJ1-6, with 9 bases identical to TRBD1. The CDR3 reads CASRGTGNSPLHF. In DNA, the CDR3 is TGTGCCAGCCGTGGGACAGGGAATTCACCCCTCCACTTT.